This TCR beta chain appears in the sequencing data of a study of cytomegalovirus exposure and HLA in healthy donors. About this clone itself: What it recognizes is unknown.

Each donor was nominally healthy when sampled (though unrecorded immune exposures were likely). The primer mix had 60 Vbeta and 13 Jbeta primers. Authors' analysis steps: Approximately 87 million unique TCR beta chains, about 12 million shared, were counted in a later analysis. TCRdb keeps only in-frame clones here, not all; method: immunoSEQ multiplex PCR. V, J and clone size are those of that table, while D and trimming were read from the DNA. Listed are more than 100,000 clones; about 1.6% falls within the top ten. Study results and caveats: The authors judged a highly shared variant cluster likely a sequencing artifact.

In germline, CDR1 is SNHLY, CDR2 FYNNEI. The germline V and J ends were trimmed by 7 bases and 5 bases, with 8 bases remaining between them. This CDR3 spans 11 amino acids. The TCR originated in a woman in her thirties or forties in good health and CMV-seronegative. This chain uses TRBV2 with TRBJ1-1; perhaps TRBD1 as D (6 bases). The specimen sequenced was PBMCs. This chain's CDR3 is CASIQGTEAFF. In DNA form, the CDR3 reads TGTGCCAGCATACAGGGTACTGAAGCTTTCTTT.